This passage covers 32 T cell receptor beta chains from one sample sequenced in a study of T cell responses to AZD1222 COVID-19 vaccine. TCRdb's copy holds only in-frame clones and misses some; the assay was immunoSEQ multiplex PCR. Of about 210,000 clones listed, around 94% are singletons. The source material was peripheral blood, sampled 28 days after the second dose of the MenACWY control vaccine. The source is an adult who received the MenACWY meningococcal vaccine as a control.

V and J are TRBV27 and TRBJ2-7; TRBD2 matches at 9 bases. The V gene's germline CDR1 is MNHEY and CDR2 SMNVEV (reference sequence). This CDR3 spans 13 amino acids. The V gene end was trimmed by 6 bases and the J gene end by 4 bases; junction bases not matched to a gene: 4. The CDR3 loop is CASSGSGGYEQYF. Written as DNA, the CDR3 is TGTGCCAGCAGCGGTAGCGGGGGTTACGAGCAGTACTTC.

This chain joins TRBV19 and TRBJ2-6, with 7 nucleotides matching TRBD1. The V segment lost 8 bases and the J segment 2 bases; nucleotides outside the gene matches: 3. The CDR3 sequence is 14 residues long. Germline V gene lookup returns CDR1 LNHDA and CDR2 SQIVND (reference sequence). CDR3 loop: CASYRGAGANVLTF. The DNA of the CDR3 is TGTGCCAGTTACAGGGGCGCTGGGGCCAACGTCCTGACTTTC.

The chain is built from TRBV2 and TRBJ2-3; TRBD1 aligns across 8 bases. Unmatched junction bases numbered 2, after V lost 3 bases and J lost 0 bases. CDR1 and CDR2 from the germline V gene are SNHLY and FYNNEI. The CDR3 length is 15 residues. In DNA, the CDR3 is TGTGCCAGCAGTGAGACAGGGGTGAGCACAGATACGCAGTATTTT. Translated, it gives CASSETGVSTDTQYF.

The chain has TRBV6-2 or TRBV6-3 and TRBJ2-3; a weak D match, TRBD2 (6 bases). The V end lost 2 bases, the J end lost 2 bases, and 17 bases lay between the germline ends. This CDR3 comprises 17 residues. CDR1 is MNHEY, CDR2 SVGEGT, per germline. CDR3 nucleotide sequence: TGTGCCAGCAGTTACGGCTTGGGGGAGGCCCTCACAGATACGCAGTATTTT. This translates into CASSYGLGEALTDTQYF.

V is TRBV5-1 and J is TRBJ2-3; D remains ambiguous. V was pared by 1 base and J by 0 bases, with 9 bases between. There are 15 residues in the CDR3. The germline gives CDR1 SGHRS, CDR2 YFSETQ. The chain's CDR3 is CASSLFLQSTDTQYF. The DNA of the CDR3 is TGCGCCAGCAGCTTGTTTCTGCAGAGCACAGATACGCAGTATTTT.

The V gene is TRBV6-5, the J gene TRBJ1-2; possibly TRBD1 for D (5 bases). The CDR3 extends over 15 amino acids. Germline loops: CDR1 MNHEY, CDR2 SVGAGI. V lost 5 bases and J lost 6, with 19 bases in between. This CDR3 reads CASSPQRVGADGYTF. CDR3 nucleotides: TGTGCCAGCAGTCCACAAAGAGTAGGGGCGGATGGCTACACCTTC.

This sequence joins TRBV4-3 and TRBJ1-2; maybe TRBD1 (5 bases). This CDR3 comprises 15 residues. V lost 0 bases, J lost 7 bases, and 15 bases lay in between. Germline V lookup: CDR1 LGHNA, CDR2 YSLEER. In nucleotides, the CDR3 is TGCGCCAGCAGCCAAGATACCTCCAGGGTCGGTGGCTACACCTTC. Encoded protein: CASSQDTSRVGGYTF.

The chain is built from TRBV12-3 or TRBV12-4 and TRBJ1-5, with no clear D. V was pared by 3 bases and J by 7 bases, with 7 bases between. The length of the CDR3 is 12 residues. CDR3 nucleotides: TGTGCCAGCAGTTTGATGAGCCAGCCCCAGCATTTT. It codes for CASSLMSQPQHF.

The V call is TRBV9, the J call TRBJ1-4, with D perhaps matching TRBD1 (5 bases). Per the germline V gene, CDR1 is SGDLS and CDR2 is YYNGEE. CDR3 length: 15 residues. V was clipped by 1 base and J by 7 bases, with 14 bases between them. CDR3 coding DNA: TGTGCCAGCAGCGTAAGTGGGCAGGGCGCTGAAAAACTGTTTTTT. Amino acid sequence: CASSVSGQGAEKLFF.

The chain couples TRBV19 to TRBJ1-5; D perhaps matches TRBD1 (5 bases). Trimming left V 5 bases short and J 6 bases short, with 11 bases between. This CDR3 comprises 13 residues. The V gene's germline CDR1 is LNHDA and CDR2 SQIVND (reference sequence). The CDR3 sequence: CASSQGVIQPQHF. The CDR3 coding sequence is TGTGCCAGTAGTCAAGGGGTGATTCAGCCCCAGCATTTT.

This clone was seen a handful of times. The V gene is TRBV5-1, the J gene TRBJ1-2, with 10 bases fitting TRBD1. The CDR3 is 14 amino acids. The V and J ends lost 4 bases and 6 bases, in that order; junction bases with no gene match: 6. CDR1 and CDR2 from the germline V gene are SGHRS and YFSETQ. CDR3 loop: CASSPTTGGNGYTF. As DNA, the CDR3 is TGCGCCAGCAGCCCCACGACAGGGGGCAATGGCTACACCTTC.

This chain connects TRBV6-5 to TRBJ1-5; D unresolved. The V gene's germline CDR1 is MNHEY and CDR2 SVGAGI. The CDR3 contains 14 residues. V shed 6 bases and J shed 1 base, with 10 bases lying between them. This chain's CDR3 is CASRIQGSNQPQHF. CDR3 nucleotides: TGTGCCAGCAGGATACAAGGGAGCAATCAGCCCCAGCATTTT.

The chain joins TRBV20-1 to TRBJ2-7; tentative D call: TRBD2 (5 bases). The germline gives CDR1 DFQATT, CDR2 SNEGSKA (reference sequence). The CDR3 is made up of 13 amino acids. Trimming pared 6 bases from V and 3 bases from J, leaving 15 bases between. The CDR3, as DNA: TGCAGTGCGAGTGGGGAGTCGGGCTACGAGCAGTACTTC. Translating it yields CSASGESGYEQYF.

A note on this clone: In the same sample, other DNA sequences code for this CDR3. The chain couples TRBV6-2 or TRBV6-3 to TRBJ1-5; no clear D. Germline V CDR1 and CDR2: MNHEY, SVGEGT. Trimming stripped 6 bases from V and 1 base from J, with 10 bases between. The CDR3 extends over 14 amino acids. This CDR3 is CASSSPGSNQPQHF. CDR3 nucleotides: TGTGCCAGCAGCTCGCCCGGGAGCAATCAGCCCCAGCATTTT.

The chain is built from TRBV19 and TRBJ1-2; D unresolved. CDR1 is LNHDA and CDR2 is SQIVND in the germline V gene (reference sequence). The CDR3 length is 14 residues. Trimming took 7 bases from V and 0 from J, leaving 12 bases between them. The chain's CDR3 is CASTPETSNYGYTF. DNA of the CDR3: TGTGCCAGTACCCCAGAGACATCTAACTATGGCTACACCTTC.

The chain is built from TRBV7-9 and TRBJ2-1; 7 nucleotides line up with TRBD1. The CDR3 spans 16 residues. With V trimmed by 5 bases and J by 8 bases, 15 bases remained unmatched. The germline CDR1 and CDR2 sequences are SEHNR and FQNEAQ (reference sequence). The CDR3 protein is CASSPLRLGQEDEQFF. The CDR3 coding sequence is TGTGCCAGCAGCCCCTTGCGTTTAGGACAGGAAGATGAGCAGTTCTTC.

Comment on this clone: This same CDR3 is encoded by further DNA sequences in the sample. CDR3 sequence (DNA): TGCAGTGCTAGTAACAGGGGTCCCTACGAGCAGTACTTC. Translating it yields CSASNRGPYEQYF. This sequence joins TRBV20-1 and TRBJ2-7, with 7 bases lining up with TRBD1. The CDR3 covers 13 residues. V lost 3 bases, J lost 2 bases, and 4 bases stayed unmatched. Per germline, CDR1 DFQATT and CDR2 SNEGSKA (reference sequence).

This clone was recorded only once. This chain connects TRBV2 to TRBJ2-3; D might be TRBD1 (5 bases). Germline assignment: CDR1 SNHLY and CDR2 FYNNEI. V lost 6 bases and J lost 5, with 12 bases in between. CDR3 length equals 13 residues. The CDR3 DNA reads TGTGCCAGCAGAGGGGTCAAAGGAGATACGCAGTATTTT. Translated, it gives CASRGVKGDTQYF. The full variable domain, rest sourced from reference TRBV2 and TRBJ2-3, is EPEVTQTPSHQVTQMGQEVILRCVPISNHLYFYWYRQILGQKVEFLVSFYNNEISEKSEIFDDQFSVERPDGSNFTLKIRSTKLEDSAMYFCASRGVKGDTQYFGPGTRLTVL.

This clone was observed once. This chain joins TRBV2 and TRBJ2-7, with 10 bases fitting TRBD2. Trimming cost V 4 bases and J 3 bases; bases outside gene matches: 3. The CDR3 loop spans 14 amino acids. Germline CDR1 SNHLY, CDR2 FYNNEI. The CDR3 region is CASSALAGVYEQYF. In DNA, the CDR3 is TGTGCCAGCAGTGCTCTAGCGGGGGTCTACGAGCAGTACTTC.

CDR3 sequence (DNA): TGTGCCAGCAGTGCATGGGGGGCTAACTATGGCTACACCTTC. Its translation is CASSAWGANYGYTF. The chain uses TRBV25-1 and TRBJ1-2, with D tentatively TRBD1 (5 bases). V dropped 4 bases and J dropped 0 bases, with 9 bases sitting between them. Looked up from germline, CDR1 is MGHDK and CDR2 is SYGVNS. The CDR3 runs to 14 residues.

This clone was picked up one time. The chain combines TRBV2 with TRBJ2-1; the D is unclear. Trimming cost V 5 bases and J 6 bases, with 5 bases left between them. CDR3 size: 11 residues. Germline CDR1 and CDR2: SNHLY and FYNNEI. CDR3 protein: CASSPSNEQFF. Here the CDR3 DNA reads TGTGCCAGCAGTCCGAGCAATGAGCAGTTCTTC.

The V and J genes are TRBV4-1 and TRBJ2-2; no reliable D call. Germline assignment: CDR1 MGHRA and CDR2 YSYEKL. The CDR3 covers 14 residues. Trimming took 1 base from V and 5 from J, leaving 8 bases between them. CDR3 DNA sequence: TGCGCCAGCAGCCAAGGAATTGGTACCGGGGAGCTGTTTTTT. Translated: CASSQGIGTGELFF.

This clone was observed once. The V gene is TRBV2, the J gene TRBJ2-5; 9 nucleotides agree with TRBD1. The CDR3 totals 14 residues. Germline CDR1 SNHLY, CDR2 FYNNEI. V lost 4 bases, J lost 7 bases, and 7 bases stayed unmatched. CDR3 loop: CASSATGGYGTQYF. The CDR3 nucleotides are TGTGCCAGCAGTGCTACAGGGGGCTACGGGACCCAGTACTTC.

The chain uses TRBV5-4 and TRBJ1-1; the match to TRBD1 covers 7 bases. The germline V gene has CDR1 SGHNT and CDR2 YYREEE (reference sequence). V was clipped by 5 bases and J by 1 base; unmatched bases: 8. The length of the CDR3 is 15 residues. CDR3 in amino acids: CASRTPTGANTEAFF. CDR3 sequence (DNA): TGTGCCAGCAGGACCCCCACAGGGGCGAACACTGAAGCTTTCTTT.

CDR3 sequence: CASSPVGGKSYEQYF. CDR3 DNA sequence: TGTGCCAGCAGCCCAGTGGGCGGGAAGTCCTACGAGCAGTACTTC. The V gene is TRBV5-4, the J gene TRBJ2-7, with TRBD2 as a possible D gene (6 bases). Germline CDR1 reads SGHNT; CDR2 reads YYREEE (reference sequence). V dropped 4 bases and J dropped 1 base, with 15 bases sitting between them. This CDR3 is built from 15 residues.

This chain uses TRBV7-9 with TRBJ1-5; D is unclear. Trimming took off 3 bases at V and 3 bases at J, with 9 bases between the two ends. Germline lookup yields CDR1 SEHNR and CDR2 FQNEAQ (reference sequence). CDR3 size: 14 residues. CDR3 in DNA: TGTGCCAGCAGCTTTTCGGGGTTCAATCAGCCCCAGCATTTT. Amino acid sequence: CASSFSGFNQPQHF.

This sequence joins TRBV19 and TRBJ1-2, with 8 bases matching TRBD1. Germline-derived CDR1 and CDR2 are LNHDA and SQIVND (reference sequence). CDR3 length: 15 residues. Unmatched junction bases numbered 7, after V lost 5 bases and J lost 2 bases. CDR3 sequence: CASSSWTGLNYGYTF. In DNA, the CDR3 is TGTGCCAGTAGTTCCTGGACAGGGCTGAACTATGGCTACACCTTC. Using reference TRBV19 and TRBJ1-2 for the parts outside the CDR3, the full variable domain is DGGITQSPKYLFRKEGQNVTLSCEQNLNHDAMYWYRQDPGQGLRLIYYSQIVNDFQKGDIAEGYSVSREKKESFPLTVTSAQKNPTAFYLCASSSWTGLNYGYTFGSGTRLTVV.

The rearrangement joins TRBV9 to TRBJ2-7, with 7 bases fitting TRBD2. This CDR3 region has 15 residues. V lost 0 bases and J lost 0; bases outside the gene matches: 3. In germline, CDR1 is SGDLS, CDR2 YYNGEE. CDR3 nucleotides: TGTGCCAGCAGCGTAGGGGGGGGTAACTCCTACGAGCAGTACTTC. Residues: CASSVGGGNSYEQYF.

V and J are TRBV5-1 and TRBJ2-1; TRBD2 aligns across 11 bases. Unmatched junction bases numbered 6, after V lost 2 bases and J lost 5 bases. The CDR3 extends over 16 amino acids. CDR1 and CDR2 from the germline V gene are SGHRS and YFSETQ. CDR3 region: CASSFRGLADNNEQFF. The CDR3 coding sequence is TGCGCCAGCAGCTTCCGGGGACTAGCGGATAACAATGAGCAGTTCTTC.

The chain joins TRBV11-2 to TRBJ2-5; D is possibly TRBD2 (6 bases). CDR3 length equals 15 residues. The V and J ends lost 5 bases and 2 bases respectively, with 15 bases between them. The V gene's germline CDR1 is SGHAT and CDR2 FQNNGV. The CDR3 DNA sequence: TGTGCCAGCAGCGGCTTACTAGCATGGCAAGAGACCCAGTACTTC. This gives the protein CASSGLLAWQETQYF.

The rearrangement links TRBV29-1 to TRBJ2-5; 10 nucleotides align to TRBD1. Germline V gives CDR1 SQVTM, CDR2 ANQGSEA. V shed 8 bases, J shed 2 bases, and the junction held 14 bases outside the gene matches. CDR3 length equals 16 residues. The CDR3 nucleotides are TGCAGCCCGGATTTGGGTGCGGACAGGGGGCAAGAGACCCAGTACTTC. It codes for CSPDLGADRGQETQYF.

The chain carries TRBV6-5 and TRBJ2-7; D possibly corresponds to TRBD1 (6 bases). The CDR3 runs to 16 residues. V was clipped by 0 bases and J by 2 bases, with 14 bases between them. Germline CDR1 is MNHEY and CDR2 is SVGAGI. The CDR3 reads CASSYSSVGATYEQYF. DNA of the CDR3: TGTGCCAGCAGTTACTCGAGCGTGGGGGCCACCTACGAGCAGTACTTC.